This TCR beta chain originates from a study of T-cell memory formation after mild COVID-19 (dated by TCRdb to the early 2020s). Study-level background: TCR sequence clusters from the two donors were largely donor specific. Longitudinal TCRalpha and TCRbeta repertoire sequencing tracked T-cell clones expanding and contracting after mild COVID-19 in two donors. The cohort was made up of two young adult volunteers, one female and one male, who were previously healthy. Broad study findings and their caveats: Balanced CD4/CD8 phenotypes were observed for clones contracting from day 15 to 85, whereas a bias towards CD4+ was observed for a second wave of clones expanding from day 15 to 37. Some responding clones were detected in pre-infection memory, which suggested that pre-existing cross-reactive memory T cells had joined the SARS-CoV-2 response. Contracting CD4+ clones were found mainly in CM and EM memory subsets, while CD8+ clones were enriched in EMRA. The second-wave clones that peaked on day 37 were not confirmed to be SARS-CoV-2 specific. Only two mild cases were covered by the study, and larger cohorts that include severe cases with pre-infection samples were considered necessary.

Between the V and J ends, shortened by 6 bases and 2 bases respectively, the junction contains 11 bases. The CDR3, cysteine through phenylalanine, is 14 amino acids long. The entry retains the CDR3 DNA only, 42 bases that are in frame from base 1. CDR1 SGHTA and CDR2 FQGTGA were looked up in the germline V gene. Ficoll-Paque density gradient centrifugation was used to isolate PBMCs. As for this clonotype: The specificity of this receptor is unknown. Per-base quality was not reported, and no clone a single base away is much larger than it.

The reads were generated on an Illumina NovaSeq 6000. Using 5'RACE with constant-segment primers, TCRalpha and TCRbeta cDNA libraries were constructed, with sample barcodes and unique molecular identifiers added in the process. RNA was extracted from every sample with Trizol reagent. Libraries were amplified in two PCR steps, with a second sample barcode and Illumina TruSeq adapters added in the second step. Sequencing of the libraries was done on an Illumina NovaSeq, producing 2 x 150 bp paired-end reads. For the original study's pipeline: Demultiplexing of reads and collapsing into UMI-guided consensus sequences were performed with migec v1.2.7. Using mixcr v2.1.11, the UMI consensuses were aligned to TRA and TRB V and J templates and assembled into clonotypes. A clonotype was counted as expanded or contracted only when both edgeR and NoisET called the clonotype significant, with the noise models trained on biological replicates. edgeR calls used a false discovery rate-adjusted p below 0.01 and a log2 fold-change threshold of 1. As an exploratory analysis of dynamics, max-normalized trajectories of the 1000 most abundant clonotypes were examined with PCA combined with hierarchical clustering. The CD4 or CD8 phenotype of responding clones was assigned using the separately sequenced CD4+ and CD8+ repertoires. TCRdb ran its own pipeline on the public reads, namely fastp trimming at Q25 and MiXCR clone calling, and kept in-frame beta chains. Each record represents a unique CDR3 protein, reported with the most common genes and DNA among its rows. The V and J calls reflect TCRdb's pipeline rather than the authors' work. The sample data list about 210,000 distinct CDR3 sequences, and roughly 10% of these were observed just once. The ten biggest clones cover roughly 3.2% of the sample.

The chain is made from TRBV7-3 and TRBJ1-3, with the identity of the D gene unclear. The sequence derives from a man aged 18 to 30 who had mild COVID-19 (a few samples of this study predate the infection). The sample titles of this study are shuffled in the database, so cell type and time point are left out; the donor was told from shared clones. The sample comprised PBMCs or a T cell subset sorted from them (not recorded which). This receptor has the CDR3 CASSMTPPGNTIYF. The sequence in DNA is TGTGCCAGCAGTATGACCCCACCTGGAAACACCATATATTTT. Reference TRBV7-3 and TRBJ1-3 proteins supply the regions before and after the CDR3; the full variable domain is: GAGVSQTPSNKVTEKGKYVELRCDPISGHTALYWYRQSLGQGPEFLIYFQGTGAADDSGLPNDRFFAVRPEGSVSTLKIQRTERGDSAVYLCASSMTPPGNTIYFGEGSWLTVV.